A single sample is the source of the 10 T cell receptor beta chains below, sequenced in a study of cytomegalovirus exposure and HLA in healthy donors listed by TCRdb under 2017. Library preparation was by the immunoSEQ multiplex PCR assay. A mixture of 60 forward primers for TCR Vbeta segments and 13 reverse primers for TCR Jbeta segments was used in the multiplex PCR. This is the immuneACCESS table as TCRdb keeps it, with only in-frame sequences that have V and J called. A part of the clones is gone; compared with another copy, unresolved V genes explain less than half, and the rest is unexplained. The sample data list more than 95,000 clones, and about 83% of these were observed just once. The ten largest clones take up 3.6% of the sample. The sequenced sample was PBMCs. Source of these receptors: a middle-aged woman in good health and CMV-seropositive.

The chain combines TRBV7-6 with TRBJ2-2, with a weak D call TRBD1 (6 bases). This CDR3 contains 16 residues. Germline CDR1 reads SGHVS; CDR2 reads FNYEAQ. The V gene lost 8 bases and the J gene lost 0 bases, with 16 bases spanning the gap. CDR3 in DNA: TGTGCCAGCTCCTTACAGACAGGCGCGAACACCGGGGAGCTGTTTTTT. It specifies CASSLQTGANTGELFF.

CDR3 region: CASSVAQRTRNEQFF. The CDR3 region has the DNA TGTGCCAGCAGCGTAGCCCAGCGGACTCGCAATGAGCAGTTCTTC. The chain combines TRBV9 with TRBJ2-1, with D possibly TRBD2 on 5 matching bases. The germline gives CDR1 SGDLS, CDR2 YYNGEE. V was shortened by 0 bases and J by 6 bases, with 13 bases between the two germline ends. The length of the CDR3 is 15 residues.

The chain couples TRBV19 to TRBJ1-4; D is perhaps TRBD1 (5 bases). V lost 4 bases to trimming and J lost 11 bases, with 17 bases between them. This CDR3 has 14 amino acids. The germline V gene has CDR1 LNHDA and CDR2 SQIVND (reference sequence). CDR3 in DNA: TGTGCCAGTAGTACGGAAGCAGGGAGGGCGAAACTGTTTTTT. It yields the protein CASSTEAGRAKLFF.

The rearrangement links TRBV10-3 to TRBJ2-5; 9 nucleotides agree with TRBD2. The J call may be faulty, since TRBJ2-7 better matches the DNA end. This CDR3 has 14 residues. Germline assignment: CDR1 ENHRY and CDR2 SYGVKD. The CDR3 DNA follows: TGTGCCATCAGGACTAGCGGCAGCTCCTACGAGCAGTACTTC. As protein: CAIRTSGSSYEQYF.

The J gene is TRBJ2-2, the V gene TRBV19; tentative D call: TRBD1 (5 bases). CDR3 length: 16 residues. The V end lost 7 bases, the J end lost 4 bases, and 19 bases lay between the germline ends. Per germline, CDR1 LNHDA and CDR2 SQIVND (reference sequence). This chain's CDR3 is CASIPPGRVGTGELFF. The CDR3 region has the DNA TGTGCCAGTATCCCCCCTGGCAGGGTAGGCACCGGGGAGCTGTTTTTT.

This clone was seen once. V usage is TRBV5-5 and J usage is TRBJ2-7; D perhaps matches TRBD2 (6 bases). The CDR3 loop spans 13 amino acids. CDR1 is SGHKS, CDR2 YYEKEE, per germline (reference sequence). The V and J ends lost 5 bases and 3 bases respectively, with 12 bases between them. CDR3 sequence reads: CASSGTALYEQYF. In DNA, the CDR3 is TGTGCCAGCAGTGGGACTGCACTCTACGAGCAGTACTTC.

V usage is TRBV18 and J usage is TRBJ1-1; D is perhaps TRBD1 (5 bases). The CDR3 loop spans 15 amino acids. V was cut by 2 bases and J by 1 base, with 11 bases left in between. Germline-derived CDR1 and CDR2 are KGHSH and LQKENI. In DNA, the CDR3 is TGTGCCAGCTCACCAAGACAGCGGGGGAACACTGAAGCTTTCTTT. This encodes CASSPRQRGNTEAFF.

This clone was seen more than once but under ten times. The V call is TRBV4-1, the J call TRBJ2-7; 8 bases line up with TRBD2. The CDR3 runs 15 residues. V shed 3 bases and J 4 bases; nucleotides not matched to a gene: 8. CDR1 is MGHRA and CDR2 is YSYEKL in the germline V gene. DNA for the CDR3: TGCGCCAGCAGCCAGGGCTCGGGACTAGGTTACGAGCAGTACTTC. Encoded protein: CASSQGSGLGYEQYF.

This clone was counted between two and nine times. The chain is built from TRBV5-6 and TRBJ1-5, with 7 bases matching TRBD1. Per germline, CDR1 SGHDT and CDR2 YYEEEE. V gave up 4 bases and J gave up 4 bases; unmatched junction bases: 14. This CDR3 has 17 residues. CDR3 DNA: TGTGCCAGCAGCCTTATGGGGTCAGGGGGATTTAATCAGCCCCAGCATTTT. Protein: CASSLMGSGGFNQPQHF. Variable domain in full (rest from reference TRBV5-6 and TRBJ1-5): DAGVTQSPTHLIKTRGQQVTLRCSPKSGHDTVSWYQQALGQGPQFIFQYYEEEERQRGNFPDRFSGHQFPNYSSELNVNALLLGDSALYLCASSLMGSGGFNQPQHFGDGTRLSIL.

V usage is TRBV13 and J usage is TRBJ2-1; 11 nucleotides match TRBD2. Germline trimming cut 3 bases from V and 4 bases from J; bases unmatched to any gene: 2. From germline, CDR1 is PRHDT and CDR2 FYEKMQ (reference sequence). The CDR3 totals 15 residues. The CDR3 sequence is CASSFGTSGYNEQFF. The CDR3 coding sequence is TGTGCCAGCAGCTTCGGGACTAGCGGATACAATGAGCAGTTCTTC.